This TCR beta chain was identified in a study of identical twins. The length of the CDR3 is 15 residues. V gave up 1 base and J gave up 0 bases, with 10 bases separating them. Germline CDR1 reads DFQATT; CDR2 reads SNEGSKA (reference sequence). TCRdb ran MiXCR on the 5' RACE reads and lists one entry per CDR3 protein. This repertoire shows just under 650,000 distinct CDR3 sequences, around 7.4% found once; its top ten account for around 1.6%. This clonotype was detected only a few times. The same sample was also used in a study of yellow fever vaccine responses in identical twins.

The sequence was obtained from a woman younger than 30 in good health. This chain links TRBV20-1 with TRBJ2-1, with D tentatively TRBD1 (5 bases). Sequencing was carried out using PBMCs. The CDR3 DNA follows: TGCAGTGCTAGAGTTGGGGCAGGCTCCTACAATGAGCAGTTCTTC. Its protein product is CSARVGAGSYNEQFF.